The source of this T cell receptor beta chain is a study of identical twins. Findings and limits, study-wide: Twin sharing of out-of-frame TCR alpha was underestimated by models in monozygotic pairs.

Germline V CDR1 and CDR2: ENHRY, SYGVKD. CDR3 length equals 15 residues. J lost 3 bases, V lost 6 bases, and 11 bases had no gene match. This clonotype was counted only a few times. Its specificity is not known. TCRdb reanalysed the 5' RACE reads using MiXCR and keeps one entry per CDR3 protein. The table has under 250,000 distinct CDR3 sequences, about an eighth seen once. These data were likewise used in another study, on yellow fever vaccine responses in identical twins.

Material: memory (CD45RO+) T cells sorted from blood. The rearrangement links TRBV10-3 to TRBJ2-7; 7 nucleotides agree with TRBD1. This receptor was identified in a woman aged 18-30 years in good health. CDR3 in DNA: TGTGCCATCAGAATGCCGGGACAGAGAAACTACGAGCAGTACTTC. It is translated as CAIRMPGQRNYEQYF.